This T cell receptor beta chain was sequenced for a study of beta chain features in type 1 diabetes. Study-level information: Sorted cell examination encompassed under 130 million cells across all samples. Study observations and caveats: Shorter TCRB CDR3s, moderately but significantly so, marked every one of the four CD4+ subsets in Type 1 diabetes patients. There were fewer insertions and more deletions at the VDJ junctions of type 1 diabetes patients.

As every portion of the isolated RNA was reverse transcribed, the sequencing read expressed TCRB transcripts. The average read count of naive, central memory and regulatory T cell samples was some 3.5 million. Here immunoSEQ multiplex PCR was the method, and the copy in TCRdb shows in-frame clones only, minus some. The data contain about 340,000 clones, roughly 9% of them seen just once; the ten biggest clones take up approximately 1%. This clone has more than one count but fewer than ten. Its antigen is currently unknown. Trimming cost V 2 bases and J 7 bases, with 14 bases left between them. From germline, CDR1 is MNHEY and CDR2 SMNVEV (reference sequence). The CDR3 extends over 14 amino acids. Heparinised blood was drawn once per donor, averaging around 120 mL.

Sequencing was done on a sample of central memory CD4+ T cells from blood. This rearrangement joins TRBV27 to TRBJ2-5; D assignment may be TRBD1 or TRBD2 (5 bases each). The sequence derives from a man aged 30 to 45 with type 1 diabetes. For the CDR3, the DNA is TGTGCCAGCAGTTTAGACCAACCTGGGGGGACCCAGTACTTC. It translates to CASSLDQPGGTQYF.